This is a list of T cell receptor beta chains from one sample in a study of beta chain features in type 1 diabetes. Data came from immunoSEQ multiplex PCR; TCRdb stores just in-frame clones and leaves some out. This table has a few hundred thousand clones, roughly a tenth appearing once. Input material: central memory CD4+ T cells from blood. The receptors derive from a man aged 18 to 29 in good health. The conserved cysteine and the conserved F or W are not part of the CDR3 here.

V	J	CDR3
TRBV4-1	TRBJ1-3	ASSPLGLRNTIY
TRBV9	TRBJ2-4	ASSAGLAKNIQY
TRBV18	TRBJ2-5	ASFREAETQY
TRBV5-1	TRBJ2-5	ASTRDQETQY
TRBV29-1	TRBJ2-1	SVEKEVASVSYNEQF
TRBV2	TRBJ2-1	ASRTSGSSYNEQF
TRBV30	TRBJ1-2	AWSEEINYGYT
TRBV10-3	TRBJ2-2	AISEAGRELF
TRBV2	TRBJ2-5	ASSPLTGSAETQY
TRBV5-4	TRBJ2-6	ASSTTGAYSGANVLT
TRBV11-2	TRBJ2-3	ASSYGTPAVDTQY
TRBV27	TRBJ2-3	ASSLSRGQDTQY
TRBV2	TRBJ2-3	ASRPGKSTDTQY
TRBV10-3	TRBJ2-7	AIAVSGPSYEQY
TRBV7-3	TRBJ2-1	ASSVSGQKEQF
TRBV28	TRBJ1-2	ASSVRTGSGYT
TRBV7-2	TRBJ2-1	ASSFPAGNNEQF
TRBV15	TRBJ1-3	ATSKTGLSGNTIY
TRBV7-9	TRBJ2-2	ASGRGGSGNTGELF
TRBV7-2	TRBJ2-3	ASSHGRPPLGDTQY
TRBV7-9	TRBJ2-6	ASSLALAGANVLT
TRBV7-9	TRBJ1-4	ASSLGPLRKEKLF
TRBV2	TRBJ2-3	ASTRGLSTDTQY
TRBV11-2	TRBJ1-2	ASSPDRNYGYT
TRBV30	TRBJ2-1	AWSGSALYNEQF
TRBV6-5	TRBJ2-1	ASNPLRREGKQF